One and the same sample provided the 20 T cell receptor beta chains below, sequenced in a study of shared clonotypes between healthy human individuals. Measured with immunoSEQ multiplex PCR; TCRdb has only the in-frame clones, and not every one. The sample lists around 320,000 clones, roughly 84% occurring once. Sequencing was carried out using memory CD8+ T cells sorted from blood. The subset was: CD45RO+ cells pooled with CCR7-negative TemRA cells. The receptors were sampled from a man aged 18 to 35 in good health.

The gene calls are TRBV14 and TRBJ2-5; 9 nucleotides align to TRBD1. Germline V CDR1 and CDR2: SGHDN, FVKESK. The junction had 1 base not matched to a gene; V was cut back by 2 bases and J by 3 bases. This CDR3 contains 14 residues. The DNA of the CDR3 is TGTGCCAGCAGCCAACGGGACAGGGAAGAGACCCAGTACTTC. Residues: CASSQRDREETQYF.

The rearrangement links TRBV27 to TRBJ1-1, with a weak D call TRBD1 (6 bases). CDR1 and CDR2 (germline): MNHEY, SMNVEV (reference sequence). This CDR3 has 13 residues. The germline V and J ends were trimmed by 5 bases and 6 bases, with 13 bases remaining between them. CDR3 sequence reads: CASSVTGLAEAFF. As DNA, the CDR3 is TGTGCCAGCAGTGTCACAGGGTTGGCTGAAGCTTTCTTT.

On this clone: A read error is likely here: a far larger clone is one base away. V usage is TRBV27 and J usage is TRBJ1-5, with a possible D match to TRBD1 (5 bases). V was pared by 5 bases and J by 5 bases, with 16 bases between. The V gene's germline CDR1 is MNHEY and CDR2 SMNVEV (reference sequence). The CDR3 has 15 residues. Written as DNA, the CDR3 is TGTGCCAGCAGTCCCAGGGTCTTCCCCCATCAGCCCCAGCATTTT. Encoded protein: CASSPRVFPHQPQHF.

This clone showed up just once. V is TRBV6-1 and J is TRBJ1-1; 7 bases fit TRBD1. With V trimmed by 11 bases and J by 1 base, 7 bases remained unmatched. The CDR3 is made up of 13 amino acids. The germline V gene encodes CDR1 MNHNS and CDR2 SASEGT. The DNA of the CDR3 is TGTGCCGGCTCCGGGACAGAGAACACTGAAGCTTTCTTT. It is translated as CAGSGTENTEAFF.

The chain joins TRBV13 to TRBJ2-7; 9 nucleotides match TRBD1. The trim removed 1 base at V and 2 bases at J, leaving 6 bases unmatched. Germline V gene data show CDR1 as PRHDT and CDR2 as FYEKMQ (reference sequence). The CDR3 totals 16 residues. The CDR3 protein is CASSLVGTGIPYEQYF. The DNA for the CDR3 is TGTGCCAGCAGCTTAGTAGGGACAGGGATACCCTACGAGCAGTACTTC.

This clone was detected once. This chain joins TRBV6-5 and TRBJ1-1; 7 positions match TRBD1. The CDR3 spans 12 residues. CDR1 is MNHEY and CDR2 is SVGAGI in the germline V gene. Trimming at V came to 4 bases and at J to 11 bases, leaving 7 bases not matched to a gene. The CDR3 is CASSLRQGDAFF. CDR3 coding DNA: TGTGCCAGCAGTTTACGACAGGGTGACGCTTTCTTT.

The chain recombines TRBV4-1 with TRBJ1-2, with unresolved D. The length of the CDR3 is 17 residues. From germline, CDR1 is MGHRA and CDR2 YSYEKL. V was clipped by 1 base and J by 2 bases, with 17 bases between them. CDR3: CASSQVYLRRVNYGYTF. The CDR3 nucleotides are TGCGCCAGCAGCCAAGTATACCTTAGAAGGGTCAACTATGGCTACACCTTC.

This rearrangement joins TRBV14 to TRBJ2-5, with unresolved D. Per germline, CDR1 SGHDN and CDR2 FVKESK. V dropped 3 bases and J dropped 3 bases, with 14 bases sitting between them. CDR3 length: 15 amino acids. In nucleotides, the CDR3 is TGTGCCAGCAGCCAGGCAGGCGGCTGGGAAGAGACCCAGTACTTC. Encoded protein: CASSQAGGWEETQYF.

This chain uses TRBV4-3 with TRBJ1-4; D not certain. With 5 bases removed from V and 10 bases from J, the gap between germline ends came to 14 bases. Germline CDR1 is LGHNA and CDR2 is YSLEER. The CDR3 contains 13 residues. The CDR3 spells CASSAKTVGKLFF. The CDR3 bases are TGCGCCAGCAGCGCAAAAACGGTCGGAAAACTGTTTTTT.

The chain links TRBV28 to TRBJ2-7; no clear D gene. This CDR3 comprises 14 residues. Germline values: CDR1 MDHEN, CDR2 SYDVKM. V lost 5 bases and J lost 2, with 13 bases in between. In DNA form, the CDR3 reads TGTGCCAGCAGTGAGGCAGCATCTACCTACGAGCAGTACTTC. The encoded protein is CASSEAASTYEQYF. The whole variable domain, remainder taken from reference TRBV28 and TRBJ2-7, is DVKVTQSSRYLVKRTGEKVFLECVQDMDHENMFWYRQDPGLGLRLIYFSYDVKMKEKGDIPEGYSVSREKKERFSLILESASTNQTSMYLCASSEAASTYEQYFGPGTRLTVT.

This chain connects TRBV14 to TRBJ2-2; D is uncertain. The CDR3 spans 13 residues. Trimming left V 3 bases short and J 8 bases short, with 10 bases between. Germline CDR1 is SGHDN and CDR2 is FVKESK. The CDR3 DNA reads TGTGCCAGCAGCCACGGCGGCGCTGGGGAGCTGTTTTTT. Residues: CASSHGGAGELFF.

DNA for the CDR3: TGTGCCAACACAGGTCACGAAGCTTTCTTT. Encoded protein: CANTGHEAFF. The chain couples TRBV5-8 to TRBJ1-1; possibly TRBD1 for D (5 bases). CDR3 length equals 10 residues. Trimming shortened V by 9 bases and J by 8 bases, and 11 bases separated the two germline ends. CDR1 is SGHTS and CDR2 is YDEGEE in the germline V gene.

This chain connects TRBV6-5 to TRBJ1-1, with TRBD1 identical over 7 bases. CDR1 and CDR2 (germline): MNHEY, SVGAGI. J gave up 1 base and V 9 bases, and 5 bases lay outside the gene matches. The CDR3 has 13 amino acids. The CDR3 region is CASGDRANTEAFF. Written as DNA, the CDR3 is TGTGCCAGTGGAGACAGGGCGAACACTGAAGCTTTCTTT.

The CDR3 is CASSGTHLIPEVDQPQHF. Here the CDR3 DNA reads TGTGCCAGCAGTGGGACCCACCTAATTCCAGAGGTCGACCAGCCCCAGCATTTT. The J gene is TRBJ1-5, the V gene TRBV6-1; unclear D gene. Deletions cut 4 bases from V and 7 bases from J, with 26 bases between. This CDR3 comprises 18 residues. Germline lookup yields CDR1 MNHNS and CDR2 SASEGT.

This clone has a single count. Other DNA sequences within the sample encode an identical CDR3. The chain recombines TRBV7-6 with TRBJ2-3, with 9 bases identical to TRBD2. The ends lost 6 bases at V and 2 bases at J; junction bases unmatched: 6. Germline V gene data show CDR1 as SGHVS and CDR2 as FNYEAQ. This CDR3 region has 15 residues. CDR3 nucleotide sequence: TGTGCCAGCAGTCCGGGACTAGCTGCCACAGATACGCAGTATTTT. Residues: CASSPGLAATDTQYF.

This clone was seen only once. Its ends do not fully match the called genes, so a read error is possible. The CDR3 coding sequence is TGTGCCAGCACTTTAAGGGGGGCCTACAATGAGCAGTTCTTC. It specifies CASTLRGAYNEQFF. The gene calls are TRBV28 and TRBJ2-1; either TRBD1 or TRBD2 may fit D (6 bases each). Germline V gene data show CDR1 as MDHEN and CDR2 as SYDVKM. CDR3 length: 14 residues.

This clone was seen just once. The rearrangement links TRBV30 to TRBJ2-3; the D gene is possibly TRBD2 (6 bases). The CDR3 consists of 15 residues. The V gene's germline CDR1 is GTSNPN and CDR2 SVGIG (reference sequence). Trimming took off 3 bases at V and 4 bases at J, with 17 bases between the two ends. CDR3 amino acids: CAWSAVGGGADTQYF. The DNA for the CDR3 is TGTGCCTGGAGCGCCGTTGGCGGAGGGGCAGATACGCAGTATTTT.

V and J are TRBV28 and TRBJ1-4, with 8 bases aligning to TRBD1. CDR3 length equals 14 residues. The V segment lost 6 bases and the J segment 8 bases; nucleotides outside the gene matches: 8. CDR1 and CDR2 (germline): MDHEN, SYDVKM. This CDR3 reads CASREQGGREKLFF. The CDR3 nucleotides read TGTGCCAGCAGGGAACAGGGGGGTCGGGAAAAACTGTTTTTT.

The genes are TRBV27 and TRBJ2-7; a weak D match, TRBD1 (6 bases). Trimming pared 5 bases from V and 3 bases from J, leaving 20 bases between. The length of the CDR3 is 16 residues. The germline V gene encodes CDR1 MNHEY and CDR2 SMNVEV (reference sequence). The CDR3 sequence is CASSLTQGPPVYEQYF. In DNA form, the CDR3 reads TGTGCCAGCAGTCTAACACAGGGCCCCCCCGTCTACGAGCAGTACTTC.

The CDR3 nucleotides are TGCGCCAGCAGCCAAGATGGGACAGGGGGTTCCTACGAGCAGTACTTC. Its translation: CASSQDGTGGSYEQYF. V and J are TRBV4-1 and TRBJ2-7, with TRBD1 identical over 11 bases. CDR1 MGHRA and CDR2 YSYEKL come from the germline V gene. This CDR3 has 16 amino acids. Trimming took 0 bases from V and 1 from J; bases not matched to a gene: 2.